The sequence of this T cell receptor (beta chain) was determined in a study of blood T cell repertoires in COVID-19. V lost 8 bases, J lost 2 bases, and 18 bases lay in between. The CDR3 spans 15 residues. Germline values: CDR1 SNHLY, CDR2 FYNNEI. Using immunoSEQ multiplex PCR, the repertoire was profiled, and TCRdb retains in-frame clones only, with some absent. The sample consists of 250,000 to 400,000 clones, around 86% of them appearing once. The specimen was peripheral blood. The source is a man aged 45-60 years with active or convalescent COVID-19. V is TRBV2 and J is TRBJ2-5, with TRBD1 as a possible D gene (6 bases). The CDR3 coding sequence is TGTGCCAGCTGTCCAACCCAGGGGCGACAAGAGACCCAGTACTTC. Protein product: CASCPTQGRQETQYF.